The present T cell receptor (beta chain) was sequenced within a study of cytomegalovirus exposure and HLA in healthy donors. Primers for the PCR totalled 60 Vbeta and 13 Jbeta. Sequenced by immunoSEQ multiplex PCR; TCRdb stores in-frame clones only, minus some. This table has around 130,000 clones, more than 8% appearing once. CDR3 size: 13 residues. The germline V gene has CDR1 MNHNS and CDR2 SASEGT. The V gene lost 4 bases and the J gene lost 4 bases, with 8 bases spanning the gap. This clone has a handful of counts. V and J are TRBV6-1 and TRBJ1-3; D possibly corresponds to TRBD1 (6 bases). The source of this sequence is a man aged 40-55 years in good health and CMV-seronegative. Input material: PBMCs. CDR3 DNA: TGTGCCAGCAGTGTCACAGGGGGAAACACCATATATTTT. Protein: CASSVTGGNTIYF.